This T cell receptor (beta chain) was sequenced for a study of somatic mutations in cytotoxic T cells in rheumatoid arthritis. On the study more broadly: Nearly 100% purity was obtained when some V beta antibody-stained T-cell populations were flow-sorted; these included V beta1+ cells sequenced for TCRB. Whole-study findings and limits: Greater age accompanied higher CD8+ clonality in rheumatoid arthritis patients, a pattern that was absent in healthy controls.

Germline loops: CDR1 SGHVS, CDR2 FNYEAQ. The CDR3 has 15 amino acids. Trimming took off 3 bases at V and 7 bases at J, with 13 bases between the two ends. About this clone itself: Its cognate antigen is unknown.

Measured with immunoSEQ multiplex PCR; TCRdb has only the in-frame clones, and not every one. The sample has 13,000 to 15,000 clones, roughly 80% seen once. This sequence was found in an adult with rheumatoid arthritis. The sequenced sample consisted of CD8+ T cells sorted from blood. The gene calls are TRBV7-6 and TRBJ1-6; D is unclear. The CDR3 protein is CASSLTMLRNSPLHF. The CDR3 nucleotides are TGTGCCAGCAGCTTGACGATGCTGCGGAATTCACCCCTCCACTTT.